Shown below are 28 T cell receptor beta chains from a single sample sequenced in a study of identical twins. One entry per CDR3 protein, called by TCRdb with MiXCR from the 5' RACE reads. The sample contains hundreds of thousands of distinct CDR3 sequences, over 15% of which appear only once. The same data also contributed to another study, on T cells expressing NK-cell markers.

The sequencing input was PBMCs. Receptors were obtained from a woman younger than 35 in good health.

The chain joins TRBV4-1 to TRBJ2-1; TRBD2 matches at 9 bases. After removal of 3 bases from V and 6 bases from J, the junction contained 6 bases not matched to a gene. Looked up from germline, CDR1 is MGHRA and CDR2 is YSYEKL. The CDR3 totals 15 residues. The CDR3 protein is CASSQRAGGINEQFF. The CDR3 bases are TGCGCCAGCAGCCAGCGAGCGGGGGGCATCAATGAGCAGTTCTTC.

This chain uses TRBV7-6 with TRBJ2-1; 10 positions match TRBD2. CDR3 length: 15 residues. V shed 5 bases and J 5 bases; nucleotides not matched to a gene: 6. Germline V CDR1 and CDR2: SGHVS, FNYEAQ. The CDR3 region is CASSTLAGGDNEQFF. CDR3 DNA sequence: TGTGCCAGCAGCACCTTAGCGGGAGGTGACAATGAGCAGTTCTTC. The full variable domain, in which reference TRBV7-6 and TRBJ2-1 provide the parts outside the CDR3, is GAGVSQSPRYKVTKRGQDVALRCDPISGHVSLYWYRQALGQGPEFLTYFNYEAQQDKSGLPNDRFSAERPEGSISTLTIQRTEQRDSAMYRCASSTLAGGDNEQFFGPGTRLTVL.

The chain is built from TRBV20-1 and TRBJ2-5; a weak D match, TRBD2 (5 bases). There are 12 residues in the CDR3. V shed 5 bases and J shed 5 bases, with 12 bases lying between them. In germline, CDR1 is DFQATT, CDR2 SNEGSKA (reference sequence). CDR3 in DNA: TGCAGTGCTCGCCTCGGGGATGAGACCCAGTACTTC. The encoded protein is CSARLGDETQYF.

This clonotype was detected a few times. The chain links TRBV12-3 or TRBV12-4 to TRBJ2-1; 7 bases agree with TRBD2. Losses at the gene ends were 5 bases for V and 0 bases for J; bases not matched to a gene: 4. CDR3 length: 15 residues. The CDR3 bases are TGTGCCAGCAGTCGCGGGAGAGGCTCCTACAATGAGCAGTTCTTC. This gives the protein CASSRGRGSYNEQFF.

This clonotype turned up a few times. J is TRBJ2-7 and V is TRBV7-8, with a possible D match to TRBD2 (6 bases). V lost 6 bases to trimming and J lost 3 bases, with 18 bases between them. CDR1 SGHVS and CDR2 FQNEAQ come from the germline V gene. The CDR3 length is 15 residues. CDR3 protein: CASSPRGSGLYEQYF. CDR3 in DNA: TGTGCCAGCAGTCCACGGGGTAGCGGCCTCTACGAGCAGTACTTC.

This clonotype was picked up a small number of times. The genes are TRBV5-1 and TRBJ2-3; 9 nucleotides agree with TRBD1. CDR3 size: 15 residues. Germline V gives CDR1 SGHRS, CDR2 YFSETQ. With 6 bases clipped from V and 3 bases from J, the junction kept 8 bases outside the gene matches. The CDR3 DNA reads as TGCGCCAGCAAAAACGACAGGGGGTATACAGATACGCAGTATTTT. Residues: CASKNDRGYTDTQYF.

Ten or more counts support this clonotype. The chain links TRBV18 to TRBJ1-1, with D maybe TRBD1 (5 bases). V dropped 8 bases and J dropped 4 bases, with 11 bases sitting between them. The germline V gene has CDR1 KGHSH and CDR2 LQKENI. This CDR3 region has 12 residues. The CDR3 sequence is CASTQGTTEAFF. In DNA, the CDR3 is TGTGCCAGCACTCAGGGTACCACTGAAGCTTTCTTT.

This clonotype was picked up a small number of times. The chain links TRBV9 to TRBJ2-3, with 7 positions matching TRBD2. CDR3 length equals 16 residues. Trimming removed 0 bases from V and 0 bases from J; junction bases left unmatched: 4. Germline lookup yields CDR1 SGDLS and CDR2 YYNGEE. The CDR3 reads CASSVVSSGSTDTQYF. As DNA, the CDR3 is TGTGCCAGCAGCGTAGTCTCTAGCGGAAGCACAGATACGCAGTATTTT.

The rearrangement uses TRBV5-1 and TRBJ2-3; 14 bases map to TRBD2. The CDR3 has 14 amino acids. The V and J ends lost 7 bases and 4 bases, in that order; junction bases with no gene match: 2. Germline values: CDR1 SGHRS, CDR2 YFSETQ. CDR3 DNA: TGCGCCAGCGGGACTAGCGGGAGTTCAGATACGCAGTATTTT. Encoded protein: CASGTSGSSDTQYF. Supplemented by reference TRBV5-1 and TRBJ2-3, the full variable domain reads KAGVTQTPRYLIKTRGQQVTLSCSPISGHRSVSWYQQTPGQGLQFLFEYFSETQRNKGNFPGRFSGRQFSNSRSEMNVSTLELGDSALYLCASGTSGSSDTQYFGPGTRLTVL.

The CDR3 bases are TGTGCCAGCAGTCCACAGGGGAGAGGGGACGAGCAGTACTTC. Amino acid sequence: CASSPQGRGDEQYF. The chain uses TRBV12-3 or TRBV12-4 and TRBJ2-7, with 7 bases that match TRBD1. The V and J ends lost 5 bases and 5 bases, in that order; junction bases with no gene match: 9. This CDR3 spans 14 amino acids.

The sample holds a few counts of this clonotype. J is TRBJ2-1 and V is TRBV18, with unresolved D. Between the trimmed V and J ends, which lost 0 bases and 5 bases, there was a span of 5 bases. Germline CDR1 and CDR2: KGHSH and LQKENI. The CDR3 totals 13 residues. The CDR3 DNA is TGTGCCAGCTCACCACCTAACGACAATGAGCAGTTCTTC. Its translation: CASSPPNDNEQFF.

The V gene is TRBV7-9, the J gene TRBJ1-1; maybe TRBD1 (5 bases). V was clipped by 7 bases and J by 1 base, with 13 bases between them. This CDR3 contains 14 residues. Germline V lookup: CDR1 SEHNR, CDR2 FQNEAQ (reference sequence). The CDR3 nucleotides are TGTGCCAGCACGCCGAGGGGACGGAACACTGAAGCTTTCTTT. Protein sequence: CASTPRGRNTEAFF.

This clonotype appeared a few times. The chain uses TRBV7-9 and TRBJ2-3; TRBD2 matches at 13 bases. The V gene's germline CDR1 is SEHNR and CDR2 FQNEAQ (reference sequence). The CDR3 contains 16 residues. V lost 3 bases to trimming and J lost 3 bases; unmatched junction nucleotides: 3. DNA for the CDR3: TGTGCCAGCAGCTTTGCGACTAGCGGGGGGACAGATACGCAGTATTTT. Translation: CASSFATSGGTDTQYF.

This clonotype was recorded a few times. This rearrangement joins TRBV19 to TRBJ1-5; D unclear. Germline V gene data show CDR1 as LNHDA and CDR2 as SQIVND (reference sequence). CDR3 size: 16 residues. V lost 3 bases, J lost 0 bases, and 12 bases lay in between. This CDR3 is CASSMIGPDSNQPQHF. The CDR3 DNA sequence: TGTGCCAGTAGTATGATAGGGCCGGATAGCAATCAGCCCCAGCATTTT.

The rearrangement joins TRBV5-1 to TRBJ1-2; 12 nucleotides line up with TRBD1. This CDR3 is 16 amino acids long. Trimming removed 7 bases from V and 7 bases from J; junction bases left unmatched: 14. Germline loops: CDR1 SGHRS, CDR2 YFSETQ. In DNA, the CDR3 is TGCGCCAGCTCCGGAGCCGGGACAGGGGGCGACGTTGGCTACACCTTC. It specifies CASSGAGTGGDVGYTF.

The V gene is TRBV11-2, the J gene TRBJ2-3; D not resolved. Germline-derived CDR1 and CDR2 are SGHAT and FQNNGV. The CDR3 has 15 residues. The germline V and J ends were trimmed by 0 bases and 8 bases, with 15 bases remaining between them. The CDR3 coding sequence is TGTGCCAGCAGCTTAGAATTTAGGGAACTGGTTACGCAGTATTTT. Translated: CASSLEFRELVTQYF.

This clonotype was detected only a few times. The rearrangement uses TRBV5-1 and TRBJ2-3, with TRBD2 matching 7 bases. Germline V lookup: CDR1 SGHRS, CDR2 YFSETQ. V lost 2 bases, J lost 0 bases, and 3 bases stayed unmatched. CDR3 length: 15 residues. DNA of the CDR3: TGCGCCAGCAGCTTCGGGGGGATGAGCACAGATACGCAGTATTTT. As protein: CASSFGGMSTDTQYF.

In this sample, this clonotype turned up a few times. The chain has TRBV11-2 and TRBJ1-1, with D uncertain. Germline V gene lookup returns CDR1 SGHAT and CDR2 FQNNGV. V shed 2 bases and J shed 3 bases, with 10 bases lying between them. The CDR3 spans 14 residues. The CDR3 region has the DNA TGTGCCAGCAGCTTATGGCAGGACTACACTGAAGCTTTCTTT. Translation gives CASSLWQDYTEAFF. The variable domain in full, completed from reference TRBV11-2 and TRBJ1-1, reads EAGVAQSPRYKIIEKRQSVAFWCNPISGHATLYWYQQILGQGPKLLIQFQNNGVVDDSQLPKDRFSAERLKGVDSTLKIQPAKLEDSAVYLCASSLWQDYTEAFFGQGTRLTVV.

This clonotype was seen a few times. This rearrangement joins TRBV7-9 to TRBJ1-6; unclear D gene. The CDR3 runs to 13 residues. Trimming removed 4 bases at V and 7 bases at J, with 8 bases between. Germline CDR1 and CDR2: SEHNR and FQNEAQ (reference sequence). CDR3 coding DNA: TGTGCCAGCAGCTCGCAGCCAAATTCACCCCTCCACTTT. It translates to CASSSQPNSPLHF.

The chain links TRBV20-1 to TRBJ2-7; TRBD1 matches 11 bases. The CDR3 covers 14 residues. CDR1 is DFQATT and CDR2 is SNEGSKA in the germline V gene (reference sequence). The J segment lost 2 bases and the V segment lost 6 bases, leaving 6 bases of the junction unmatched. The CDR3 nucleotides read TGCAGTGCCCGGACGGGACAGGGGGCCTACGAGCAGTACTTC. Protein: CSARTGQGAYEQYF.

This clonotype was seen many times. This rearrangement joins TRBV10-3 to TRBJ2-7; D gene uncertain. CDR3 size: 12 residues. The germline gives CDR1 ENHRY, CDR2 SYGVKD. V gave up 11 bases and J gave up 3 bases, with 14 bases separating them. This chain's CDR3 is CASKPRLYEQYF. Written as DNA, the CDR3 is TGTGCCTCAAAACCCAGGCTCTACGAGCAGTACTTC.

This clonotype occurred a few times. The rearrangement uses TRBV30 and TRBJ2-7; a weak D match, TRBD2 (6 bases). Germline assignment: CDR1 GTSNPN and CDR2 SVGIG (reference sequence). With 0 bases removed from V and 2 bases from J, the gap between germline ends came to 14 bases. This CDR3 contains 15 residues. Written as DNA, the CDR3 is TGTGCCTGGAGTGTATCCGGGACGGGGGCCTACGAGCAGTACTTC. This gives the protein CAWSVSGTGAYEQYF. The full variable domain, completed using reference TRBV30 and TRBJ2-7, is SQTIHQWPATLVQPVGSPLSLECTVEGTSNPNLYWYRQAAGRGLQLLFYSVGIGQISSEVPQNLSASRPQDRQFILSSKKLLLSDSGFYLCAWSVSGTGAYEQYFGPGTRLTVT.

This clonotype came up a few times. The V gene is TRBV7-2, the J gene TRBJ2-3; D remains ambiguous. Looked up from germline, CDR1 is SGHTA and CDR2 is FQGNSA. The CDR3 totals 13 residues. V lost 1 base and J 4 bases, leaving 6 bases between the germline ends. In DNA, the CDR3 is TGTGCCAGCAGCTTAGGTCAGCCAGATACGCAGTATTTT. This sequence encodes CASSLGQPDTQYF.

This clonotype was seen only a few times. This rearrangement joins TRBV20-1 to TRBJ2-7, with 11 positions matching TRBD2. The CDR3 totals 13 residues. V shed 4 bases and J 6 bases; nucleotides not matched to a gene: 5. Germline V lookup: CDR1 DFQATT, CDR2 SNEGSKA (reference sequence). CDR3 nucleotide sequence: TGCAGTGCTACGGGACTAGCGGACGCCGAGCAGTACTTC. Translated: CSATGLADAEQYF.

The chain carries TRBV24-1 and TRBJ2-1, with D possibly matching TRBD1 (6 bases). V lost 5 bases, J lost 1 base, and 11 bases lay in between. Germline V gives CDR1 KGHDR, CDR2 SFDVKD. The CDR3 length is 15 residues. The CDR3: CATSADSSSYNEQFF. In DNA form, the CDR3 reads TGTGCCACCAGTGCGGACAGCTCGTCCTACAATGAGCAGTTCTTC.

The rearrangement joins TRBV12-5 to TRBJ1-1; 7 bases line up with TRBD1. Trimming at V came to 2 bases and at J to 6 bases, leaving 3 bases not matched to a gene. This CDR3 has 13 amino acids. Germline V lookup: CDR1 LGHNT, CDR2 FRNRAP. Written as DNA, the CDR3 is TGTGCTAGTGGTTTGTACGGGACAGCTGAAGCTTTCTTT. Its translation is CASGLYGTAEAFF.

This clonotype was detected only a few times. The chain is built from TRBV20-1 and TRBJ2-3; 9 positions match TRBD2. The CDR3 has 15 amino acids. Germline-derived CDR1 and CDR2 are DFQATT and SNEGSKA (reference sequence). V lost 5 bases and J lost 1; bases outside the gene matches: 7. DNA of the CDR3: TGCAGTGCTTTAACGCGGGGGGGCGGCACAGATACGCAGTATTTT. Translation gives CSALTRGGGTDTQYF.

The chain uses TRBV12-3 or TRBV12-4 and TRBJ1-2; D gene unclear. The length of the CDR3 is 12 residues. Trimming removed 3 bases from V and 6 bases from J, with 8 bases in between. CDR3 nucleotide sequence: TGTGCCAGCAGTTTCTCAGCCCATGGCTACACCTTC. Encoded protein: CASSFSAHGYTF.